This T cell receptor beta chain was sequenced during a study of T-cell reconstitution after alpha-beta-depleted transplantation in children. Study-level results: Most T-cell counts and diversity one year after the transplant came from T cells that were newly produced.

This clonotype was seen only a few times. Antigen unknown. CDR1 and CDR2 from the germline V gene are LNHDA and SQIVND (reference sequence). The CDR3 length is 17 residues. V lost 4 bases and J lost 4; bases outside the gene matches: 10. The TCRbeta library incorporated unique molecular identifiers. TCRdb re-analysed the PCR reads in MiXCR, keeping a single row per CDR3 protein. The sample holds fewer than 700,000 distinct CDR3 sequences, 10% to 15% seen once. The sample in question was PBMCs, mostly from graft donor cells, obtained 360 days after TCRalphabeta/CD19-depleted stem cell transplant. The receptor was derived from a male patient between 10 and 17 years old who had a stem cell transplant for acute myeloid leukemia, so the T cells may come from the graft donor. The rearrangement links TRBV19 to TRBJ2-1; 10 bases line up with TRBD2. CDR3 nucleotides: TGTGCCAGTAGTACCCAACTCGGGACTAGCGCTTACAATGAGCAGTTCTTC. This encodes CASSTQLGTSAYNEQFF.